These 22 T cell receptor beta chains were all obtained from the same sample, sequenced in a study of blood T cell repertoires in COVID-19. Assay used: immunoSEQ multiplex PCR; TCRdb lists only in-frame clones, some missing. The repertoire holds some 150,000 clones, around nine tenths seen once, with about 1.6% in the top ten. The specimen was peripheral blood. The receptors were sampled from a woman aged 60 to 75 with acute or convalescent COVID-19.

The chain couples TRBV4-2 to TRBJ1-2; 8 bases are shared with TRBD1. The CDR3 has 17 residues. Germline assignment: CDR1 LGHNA and CDR2 YNFKEQ. With V trimmed by 1 base and J by 0 bases, 7 bases remained unmatched. The DNA for the CDR3 is TGTGCCAGCAGCCAAGTCCATGGACAGGGAGCTAACTATGGCTACACCTTC. Its protein is CASSQVHGQGANYGYTF.

The chain carries TRBV30 and TRBJ2-7; D perhaps matches TRBD1 (6 bases). The CDR3 has 13 amino acids. Trimming shortened V by 0 bases and J by 6 bases, and 12 bases separated the two germline ends. Germline V gene data show CDR1 as GTSNPN and CDR2 as SVGIG (reference sequence). Written as DNA, the CDR3 is TGTGCCTGGAGTGTGAACTCAGGGGTCGAGCAGTACTTC. Translating it yields CAWSVNSGVEQYF. The whole variable domain, remainder taken from reference TRBV30 and TRBJ2-7, is SQTIHQWPATLVQPVGSPLSLECTVEGTSNPNLYWYRQAAGRGLQLLFYSVGIGQISSEVPQNLSASRPQDRQFILSSKKLLLSDSGFYLCAWSVNSGVEQYFGPGTRLTVT.

This clone appeared a few times. The chain carries TRBV19 and TRBJ1-3; the match to TRBD1 covers 7 bases. This CDR3 is built from 13 residues. Trimming took 4 bases from V and 14 from J; bases not matched to a gene: 11. Germline V gene data show CDR1 as LNHDA and CDR2 as SQIVND (reference sequence). The CDR3, as DNA: TGTGCCAGTAGTACAGGGACAGCGAGACGCCTATATTTT. Translating it yields CASSTGTARRLYF.

This clone was detected only once. V and J are TRBV28 and TRBJ1-1; maybe TRBD1 (5 bases). Trimming removed 5 bases at V and 11 bases at J, with 15 bases between. This CDR3 spans 12 amino acids. Germline CDR1 is MDHEN and CDR2 is SYDVKM. CDR3 sequence reads: CASSMPVGGAFF. The CDR3 DNA reads as TGTGCCAGCAGTATGCCGGTGGGGGGGGCTTTCTTT.

The chain is built from TRBV25-1 and TRBJ1-1, with 12 bases fitting TRBD1. CDR3 length equals 15 residues. Germline CDR1 MGHDK, CDR2 SYGVNS. The V segment lost 6 bases and the J segment 3 bases; nucleotides outside the gene matches: 5. The CDR3 sequence is CASRGTGGYDTEAFF. DNA of the CDR3: TGTGCCAGCAGAGGGACAGGGGGCTATGACACTGAAGCTTTCTTT.

This clone was detected once. The chain carries TRBV5-1 and TRBJ2-2, with 8 nucleotides matching TRBD1. The germline gives CDR1 SGHRS, CDR2 YFSETQ. The CDR3 runs to 16 residues. With V trimmed by 4 bases and J by 7 bases, 12 bases remained unmatched. This chain's CDR3 is CASSPQGQGNGGELFF. The DNA for the CDR3 is TGCGCCAGCAGCCCCCAAGGACAGGGAAACGGCGGGGAGCTGTTTTTT.

The V and J genes are TRBV7-2 and TRBJ2-7; TRBD1 matches 11 bases. This CDR3 has 16 amino acids. The V segment lost 3 bases and the J segment 0 bases; nucleotides outside the gene matches: 4. The V gene's germline CDR1 is SGHTA and CDR2 FQGNSA. The CDR3 loop is CASSFPGTGGSYEQYF. The CDR3 DNA reads as TGTGCCAGCAGCTTCCCCGGGACAGGGGGCTCCTACGAGCAGTACTTC.

This chain links TRBV5-4 with TRBJ2-7; perhaps TRBD2 as D (6 bases). The ends were cut back, 4 bases at V and 0 bases at J, with 14 bases in the middle. This CDR3 contains 15 residues. CDR1 is SGHNT and CDR2 is YYREEE in the germline V gene (reference sequence). The CDR3 nucleotides read TGTGCCAGCAGCACGACGGGACTCAGCTCCTACGAGCAGTACTTC. This gives the protein CASSTTGLSSYEQYF.

The chain couples TRBV19 to TRBJ1-1; 10 bases fit TRBD1. Germline V gives CDR1 LNHDA, CDR2 SQIVND (reference sequence). The length of the CDR3 is 14 residues. J was trimmed by 4 bases and V by 4 bases; bases with no gene match: 3. DNA for the CDR3: TGTGCCAGTAGTAAAGGACAGGGGGGCACTGAAGCTTTCTTT. Residues: CASSKGQGGTEAFF.

The rearrangement uses TRBV20-1 and TRBJ2-3; 11 nucleotides match TRBD2. CDR3 size: 15 residues. With 3 bases clipped from V and 5 bases from J, the junction kept 7 bases outside the gene matches. The germline V gene has CDR1 DFQATT and CDR2 SNEGSKA (reference sequence). CDR3 nucleotides: TGCAGTGCTAGTCATAGCGGGGGGGCCGAAGATACGCAGTATTTT. This sequence encodes CSASHSGGAEDTQYF.

The chain uses TRBV6-6 and TRBJ1-1, with D possibly TRBD1 on 6 matching bases. Germline V lookup: CDR1 MNHNY, CDR2 SVGAGI (reference sequence). Trimming removed 6 bases at V and 1 base at J, with 12 bases between. The CDR3 is 14 amino acids. The CDR3 reads CASRRQEANTEAFF. In DNA form, the CDR3 reads TGTGCCAGCAGGCGACAGGAAGCGAACACTGAAGCTTTCTTT.

The genes are TRBV25-1 and TRBJ1-6, with TRBD1 as a possible D gene (5 bases). The V and J ends lost 1 base and 6 bases respectively, with 10 bases between them. Germline CDR1 and CDR2: MGHDK and SYGVNS. The CDR3 has 15 amino acids. CDR3: CASSEWEGFNSPLHF. For the CDR3, the DNA is TGTGCCAGCAGTGAATGGGAGGGGTTTAATTCACCCCTCCACTTT.

The rearrangement uses TRBV19 and TRBJ1-5; D not resolved. The V and J ends lost 0 bases and 4 bases respectively, with 7 bases between them. Germline lookup yields CDR1 LNHDA and CDR2 SQIVND (reference sequence). The CDR3 extends over 14 amino acids. CDR3 sequence reads: CASSIEQQNQPQHF. As DNA, the CDR3 is TGTGCCAGTAGTATAGAACAGCAGAATCAGCCCCAGCATTTT.

V is TRBV3-1 (or the pseudogene TRBV3-2) and J is TRBJ1-4; tentative D call: TRBD1 (6 bases). With 1 base removed from V and 7 bases from J, the gap between germline ends came to 10 bases. The CDR3 is 14 amino acids. The germline V gene encodes CDR1 LGHDT and CDR2 YNNKEL (reference sequence). The CDR3 protein is CASSQGGGTEKLFF. CDR3 DNA sequence: TGTGCCAGCAGCCAAGGAGGGGGAACTGAAAAACTGTTTTTT.

The V and J genes are TRBV7-9 and TRBJ1-6; 7 bases match TRBD1. Losses at the gene ends were 5 bases for V and 8 bases for J; bases not matched to a gene: 6. The CDR3 is 14 amino acids. Germline V gives CDR1 SEHNR, CDR2 FQNEAQ (reference sequence). CDR3: CASSLGTAHSPLHF. The CDR3 nucleotides read TGTGCCAGCAGCCTTGGGACAGCCCATTCACCCCTCCACTTT.

The gene calls are TRBV2 and TRBJ1-2; 7 nucleotides match TRBD1. Losses at the gene ends were 4 bases for V and 7 bases for J; bases not matched to a gene: 9. The CDR3 spans 14 residues. The germline V gene has CDR1 SNHLY and CDR2 FYNNEI. The CDR3 DNA sequence: TGTGCCAGCAGTGCAGACACAGGGGCGCTTGGCTACACCTTC. It is translated as CASSADTGALGYTF.

This rearrangement joins TRBV21-1 to TRBJ1-2; no check of the table's D call, TRBD1, against the DNA was made. TRBV21-1 is designated a pseudogene. This CDR3 is 14 amino acids long. CDR3 amino acids: CASNIPGQSYGYTF. The CDR3 region has the DNA TGTGCCAGCAACATACCGGGACAGAGCTATGGCTACACCTTC.

CDR3 sequence: CAWSVQDIQYF. In nucleotides, the CDR3 is TGTGCCTGGAGTGTACAGGACATTCAGTACTTC. The chain couples TRBV30 to TRBJ2-4; D may be TRBD1 (5 bases). The CDR3 extends over 11 amino acids. The V end lost 0 bases, the J end lost 8 bases, and 5 bases lay between the germline ends. Germline CDR1 reads GTSNPN; CDR2 reads SVGIG (reference sequence).

This clone showed up just once. In DNA, the CDR3 is TGCGCCAGCAGCCAACACCTACAGAATCTTGGAAACACCATATATTTT. Translated, it gives CASSQHLQNLGNTIYF. The rearrangement uses TRBV4-3 and TRBJ1-3; D not certain. This CDR3 has 16 residues. V was trimmed by 2 bases and J by 3 bases, leaving 14 bases between them. The germline V gene has CDR1 LGHNA and CDR2 YSLEER.

This clone has just a few counts. V is TRBV10-3 and J is TRBJ2-7, with a possible D match to TRBD1 (6 bases). V was trimmed by 10 bases and J by 5 bases, leaving 15 bases between them. This CDR3 comprises 12 residues. Germline CDR1 is ENHRY and CDR2 is SYGVKD. In DNA, the CDR3 is TGTGCCACTCAAGGGGGTTCAGACGAGCAGTACTTC. It specifies CATQGGSDEQYF.

In this sample, this clone turned up a few times. The J gene is TRBJ2-4, the V gene TRBV3-1 (or the pseudogene TRBV3-2), with D perhaps matching TRBD2 (5 bases). This CDR3 comprises 18 residues. Per germline, CDR1 LGHDT and CDR2 YNNKEL (reference sequence). The V and J ends lost 2 bases and 0 bases respectively, with 17 bases between them. This CDR3 is CASSQNPNRTEAKNIQYF. CDR3 coding DNA: TGTGCCAGCAGCCAAAATCCTAACCGGACTGAAGCCAAAAACATTCAGTACTTC.

V usage is TRBV4-2 and J usage is TRBJ2-3, with 10 bases lining up with TRBD1. Germline V CDR1 and CDR2: LGHNA, YNFKEQ. The V and J ends lost 3 bases and 4 bases, in that order; junction bases with no gene match: 1. The CDR3 runs to 14 residues. Here the CDR3 reads CASSQGTGADTQYF. CDR3 nucleotides: TGTGCCAGCAGCCAGGGGACAGGGGCAGATACGCAGTATTTT.